A single sample is the source of the 26 T cell receptor beta chains below, sequenced in a study of PD-1 blockade in classical Hodgkin lymphoma. TCRdb keeps only in-frame clones here, not all; method: immunoSEQ multiplex PCR. The sample lists about 66,000 clones, about two thirds occurring once. Each of the patients experienced relapse following autologous stem cell transplantation, and their brentuximab vedotin exposure differed. The sample was peripheral blood mononuclear cells (PBMCs), taken before the second cycle of nivolumab. These receptors were collected from a human donor with classical Hodgkin lymphoma.

Regarding this clone: Mismatch with germline at one junction end may stem from a read error. CDR3 sequence (DNA): TGCGCCAGCAGTGACCGGGACAGGGGGCAAGTTTTT. Residues: CASSDRDRGQVF. This chain links TRBV10-1 with TRBJ2-2; 12 bases are shared with TRBD1. CDR3 length: 12 residues. Germline V lookup: CDR1 WNHNN, CDR2 SYGVQD (reference sequence).

The rearrangement links TRBV5-6 to TRBJ2-5, with D hard to call. V dropped 1 base and J dropped 0 bases, with 19 bases sitting between them. Germline CDR1 reads SGHDT; CDR2 reads YYEEEE. The CDR3 runs to 18 residues. CDR3: CASSLSHSGGRYQETQYF. As DNA, the CDR3 is TGTGCCAGCAGCTTGTCCCATTCGGGTGGGCGCTACCAAGAGACCCAGTACTTC.

This clone was detected only once. The chain employs TRBV10-3 and TRBJ1-1, with 7 positions matching TRBD1. The CDR3 contains 14 residues. Germline V gene sequence: CDR1 ENHRY, CDR2 SYGVKD. The trim removed 0 bases at V and 6 bases at J, leaving 4 bases unmatched. Here the CDR3 reads CAISESRGGAEAFF. DNA for the CDR3: TGTGCCATCAGTGAGTCCAGGGGGGGGGCTGAAGCTTTCTTT.

This clone was observed a few times. V usage is TRBV5-1 and J usage is TRBJ1-3; D is unresolved. V shed 5 bases and J shed 0 bases, with 9 bases lying between them. The CDR3 is 14 residues long. Germline lookup yields CDR1 SGHRS and CDR2 YFSETQ. CDR3 in amino acids: CASRAESSGNTIYF. CDR3 bases: TGCGCCAGCAGAGCAGAGAGCTCTGGAAACACCATATATTTT. Supplemented by reference TRBV5-1 and TRBJ1-3, the full variable domain reads KAGVTQTPRYLIKTRGQQVTLSCSPISGHRSVSWYQQTPGQGLQFLFEYFSETQRNKGNFPGRFSGRQFSNSRSEMNVSTLELGDSALYLCASRAESSGNTIYFGEGSWLTVV.

The V gene is TRBV6-1, the J gene TRBJ1-3; D not certain. Germline CDR1 and CDR2: MNHNS and SASEGT. The CDR3 totals 17 residues. V gave up 0 bases and J gave up 0 bases, with 12 bases separating them. CDR3 bases: TGTGCCAGCAGTGAAGCAGCATACCCCTTCTCTGGAAACACCATATATTTT. It encodes CASSEAAYPFSGNTIYF.

The chain recombines TRBV4-1 with TRBJ2-3, with D maybe TRBD1 (6 bases). This CDR3 has 15 residues. The germline gives CDR1 MGHRA, CDR2 YSYEKL. V lost 7 bases and J lost 0, with 14 bases in between. As DNA, the CDR3 is TGCGCCAGCAACCCCCAGGGGACCAGCACAGATACGCAGTATTTT. It is translated as CASNPQGTSTDTQYF.

This chain uses TRBV18 with TRBJ2-5; tentative D call: TRBD1 (6 bases). This CDR3 is 12 amino acids long. V lost 3 bases and J lost 5, with 7 bases in between. Per the germline V gene, CDR1 is KGHSH and CDR2 is LQKENI. The CDR3, as DNA: TGTGCCAGCTCACCTACAGGGGAGACCCAGTACTTC. It codes for CASSPTGETQYF.

The chain couples TRBV25-1 to TRBJ1-3; D is uncertain. CDR3 length: 17 amino acids. Germline CDR1 MGHDK, CDR2 SYGVNS. Trimming cost V 1 base and J 2 bases, with 15 bases left between them. DNA of the CDR3: TGTGCCAGCAGTGAATTTAAACAGCCACCCCCTGGAAACACCATATATTTT. It is translated as CASSEFKQPPPGNTIYF.

The CDR3 spells CASNPFREGAEAFF. CDR3 in DNA: TGTGCCAGCAATCCTTTCAGGGAAGGGGCTGAAGCTTTCTTT. This chain links TRBV6-1 with TRBJ1-1, with D perhaps matching TRBD1 (5 bases). Germline lookup yields CDR1 MNHNS and CDR2 SASEGT. V was pared by 7 bases and J by 6 bases, with 18 bases between. The CDR3 length is 14 residues.

The DNA for the CDR3 is TGCGCCAGCAGCCAAGAGAGCCAGGCCCGGCGGTATAGCAATCAGCCCCAGCATTTT. Protein sequence: CASSQESQARRYSNQPQHF. This rearrangement joins TRBV4-1 to TRBJ1-5; the D is unclear. The V end lost 0 bases, the J end lost 0 bases, and 18 bases lay between the germline ends. The germline V gene encodes CDR1 MGHRA and CDR2 YSYEKL. The CDR3 spans 19 residues.

The chain has TRBV9 and TRBJ2-7; D possibly corresponds to TRBD2 (6 bases). CDR1 is SGDLS, CDR2 YYNGEE, per germline. The CDR3 has 15 residues. V was trimmed by 3 bases and J by 0 bases, leaving 13 bases between them. The DNA for the CDR3 is TGTGCCAGCAGCGGGGGACTGGAAGGCTCCTACGAGCAGTACTTC. Translated: CASSGGLEGSYEQYF.

CDR3 protein: CASSEAAGVGYGYTF. CDR3 DNA: TGTGCCAGCAGTGAAGCCGCGGGGGTGGGCTATGGCTACACCTTC. The J gene is TRBJ1-2, the V gene TRBV2, with D possibly matching TRBD1 (5 bases). Germline V gene lookup returns CDR1 SNHLY and CDR2 FYNNEI. Trimming stripped 0 bases from V and 4 bases from J, with 12 bases between. The CDR3 runs 15 residues. Drawing the rest from reference TRBV2 and TRBJ1-2, the complete variable domain is EPEVTQTPSHQVTQMGQEVILRCVPISNHLYFYWYRQILGQKVEFLVSFYNNEISEKSEIFDDQFSVERPDGSNFTLKIRSTKLEDSAMYFCASSEAAGVGYGYTFGSGTRLTVV.

The chain has TRBV19 and TRBJ1-2; possibly TRBD1 for D (5 bases). Germline loops: CDR1 LNHDA, CDR2 SQIVND (reference sequence). Trimming removed 5 bases from V and 4 bases from J, with 11 bases in between. The length of the CDR3 is 13 residues. CDR3 bases: TGTGCCAGTAGTGTCCCGGGGGGCTATGGCTACACCTTC. Protein sequence: CASSVPGGYGYTF.

The V gene is TRBV5-6, the J gene TRBJ1-2; D is undetermined. The CDR3 is made up of 15 amino acids. Per the germline V gene, CDR1 is SGHDT and CDR2 is YYEEEE. Trimming stripped 0 bases from V and 4 bases from J, with 13 bases between. The CDR3 reads CASSLDGTWGYGYTF. The CDR3, as DNA: TGTGCCAGCAGCTTGGATGGCACGTGGGGCTATGGCTACACCTTC.

The chain combines TRBV6-5 with TRBJ2-1; D call uncertain. This CDR3 is built from 11 residues. Germline assignment: CDR1 MNHEY and CDR2 SVGAGI. V was clipped by 0 bases and J by 9 bases, with 3 bases between them. Here the CDR3 reads CASSYSGEQFF. The CDR3 DNA reads as TGTGCCAGCAGTTACTCGGGTGAGCAGTTCTTC.

A word on this clone: At one of its ends the junction is not consistent with the germline gene, which may arise from a read error. The rearrangement links TRBV5-5 to TRBJ1-1, with TRBD1 as a possible D gene (6 bases). This CDR3 has 12 amino acids. The germline V gene has CDR1 SGHKS and CDR2 YYEKEE (reference sequence). The CDR3 DNA is TGTGCCAGCGGCAGTGGGGGGGCTGACGCTTTCTTT. The encoded protein is CASGSGGADAFF.

The CDR3 loop reads CASSVEPGGLNYGYTF. The CDR3 nucleotides are TGTGCCAGCAGCGTAGAGCCAGGGGGCCTAAACTATGGCTACACCTTC. V and J are TRBV9 and TRBJ1-2; 8 bases map to TRBD1. The CDR3 contains 16 residues. Germline V lookup: CDR1 SGDLS, CDR2 YYNGEE. J gave up 2 bases and V 0 bases, and 6 bases lay outside the gene matches.

V and J are TRBV10-2 and TRBJ2-7, with 7 bases aligning to TRBD2. Germline V lookup: CDR1 WSHSY, CDR2 SAAADI. This CDR3 region has 17 residues. The V gene end was trimmed by 2 bases and the J gene end by 1 base; junction bases not matched to a gene: 11. CDR3 residues: CASSELASGERSYEQYF. The DNA for the CDR3 is TGCGCCAGCAGTGAGCTCGCCAGCGGGGAAAGGTCCTACGAGCAGTACTTC.

This clone was seen once. V usage is TRBV7-6 and J usage is TRBJ1-1; possibly TRBD1 for D (5 bases). The V gene lost 3 bases and the J gene lost 7 bases, with 9 bases spanning the gap. The CDR3 runs to 12 residues. Looked up from germline, CDR1 is SGHVS and CDR2 is FNYEAQ. This CDR3 is CASSFTGGEAFF. The CDR3, as DNA: TGTGCCAGCAGCTTCACGGGGGGTGAAGCTTTCTTT. Full variable domain (rest looked up from reference TRBV7-6 and TRBJ1-1): GAGVSQSPRYKVTKRGQDVALRCDPISGHVSLYWYRQALGQGPEFLTYFNYEAQQDKSGLPNDRFSAERPEGSISTLTIQRTEQRDSAMYRCASSFTGGEAFFGQGTRLTVV.

V is TRBV5-6 and J is TRBJ1-4, with 7 bases lining up with TRBD1. Trimming cost V 4 bases and J 6 bases; bases outside gene matches: 6. This CDR3 spans 14 amino acids. The germline V gene encodes CDR1 SGHDT and CDR2 YYEEEE. CDR3 DNA: TGTGCCAGCAGCGGTGGGACAGAATATGAAAAACTGTTTTTT. The encoded protein is CASSGGTEYEKLFF.

The gene calls are TRBV27 and TRBJ2-3, with 7 bases matching TRBD2. Germline-derived CDR1 and CDR2 are MNHEY and SMNVEV (reference sequence). The CDR3 contains 14 residues. V was pared by 2 bases and J by 6 bases, with 5 bases of the junction left unmatched. The DNA of the CDR3 is TGTGCCAGCAGTTTACGGACTAGTGGGGATACGCAGTATTTT. Protein sequence: CASSLRTSGDTQYF.

This chain's CDR3 is CASSPSVGVNTEAFF. CDR3 DNA sequence: TGCGCCAGCAGCCCCTCGGTGGGGGTGAACACTGAAGCTTTCTTT. The V call is TRBV4-1, the J call TRBJ1-1; TRBD1 might be the D (5 bases). The CDR3 covers 15 residues. Per germline, CDR1 MGHRA and CDR2 YSYEKL. Trimming cost V 4 bases and J 0 bases, with 12 bases left between them.

This chain uses TRBV5-4 with TRBJ1-4, with D possibly TRBD1 on 5 matching bases. The germline V gene has CDR1 SGHNT and CDR2 YYREEE (reference sequence). This CDR3 has 16 residues. With 4 bases removed from V and 3 bases from J, the gap between germline ends came to 16 bases. The CDR3: CASSLGGTGANEKLFF. The CDR3 DNA reads TGTGCCAGCAGCCTGGGGGGGACCGGAGCTAATGAAAAACTGTTTTTT.

The table lists this clone with many counts. The chain employs TRBV10-3 and TRBJ1-2; 7 bases align to TRBD1. This CDR3 comprises 13 residues. In germline, CDR1 is ENHRY, CDR2 SYGVKD. V lost 5 bases to trimming and J lost 8 bases; unmatched junction nucleotides: 8. CDR3 protein: CAISFTGEDGYTF. In nucleotides, the CDR3 is TGTGCCATCAGTTTTACAGGGGAAGACGGCTACACCTTC.

This chain uses TRBV5-1 with TRBJ2-5; 10 bases line up with TRBD1. CDR1 and CDR2 from the germline V gene are SGHRS and YFSETQ. The V segment lost 2 bases and the J segment 3 bases; nucleotides outside the gene matches: 1. This CDR3 has 14 residues. CDR3 sequence (DNA): TGCGCCAGCAGCTTTGGGACAGGGGAAGAGACCCAGTACTTC. Amino acid sequence: CASSFGTGEETQYF.

This sequence joins TRBV2 and TRBJ1-6; TRBD1 matches at 8 bases. The CDR3 spans 15 residues. V lost 7 bases, J lost 9 bases, and 11 bases stayed unmatched. CDR1 and CDR2 (germline): SNHLY, FYNNEI. The CDR3 sequence: CASTSTGGVGSPLHF. The DNA of the CDR3 is TGTGCCAGCACCAGTACAGGGGGTGTAGGTTCACCCCTCCACTTT.